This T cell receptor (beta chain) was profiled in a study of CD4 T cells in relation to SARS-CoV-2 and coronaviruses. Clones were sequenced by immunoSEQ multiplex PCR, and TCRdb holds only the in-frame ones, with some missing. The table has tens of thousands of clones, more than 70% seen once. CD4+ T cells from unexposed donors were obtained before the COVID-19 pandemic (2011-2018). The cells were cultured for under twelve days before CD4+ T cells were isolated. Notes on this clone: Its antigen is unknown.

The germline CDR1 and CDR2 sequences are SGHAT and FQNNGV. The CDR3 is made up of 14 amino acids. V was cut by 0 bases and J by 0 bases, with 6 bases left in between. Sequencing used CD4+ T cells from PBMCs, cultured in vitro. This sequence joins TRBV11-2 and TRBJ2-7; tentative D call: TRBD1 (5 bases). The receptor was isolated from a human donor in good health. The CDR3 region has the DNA TGTGCCAGCAGCTTAGATAGGGGCTCCTACGAGCAGTACTTC. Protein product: CASSLDRGSYEQYF. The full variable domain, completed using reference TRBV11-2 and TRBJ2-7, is EAGVAQSPRYKIIEKRQSVAFWCNPISGHATLYWYQQILGQGPKLLIQFQNNGVVDDSQLPKDRFSAERLKGVDSTLKIQPAKLEDSAVYLCASSLDRGSYEQYFGPGTRLTVT.